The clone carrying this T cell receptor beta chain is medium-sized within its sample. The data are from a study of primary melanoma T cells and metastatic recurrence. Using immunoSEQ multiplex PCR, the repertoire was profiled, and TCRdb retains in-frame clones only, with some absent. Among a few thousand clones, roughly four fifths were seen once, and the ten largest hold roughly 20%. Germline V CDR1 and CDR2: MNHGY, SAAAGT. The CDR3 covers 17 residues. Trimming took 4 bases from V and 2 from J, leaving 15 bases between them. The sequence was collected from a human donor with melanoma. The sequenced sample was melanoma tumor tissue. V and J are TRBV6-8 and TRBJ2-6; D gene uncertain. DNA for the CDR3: TGTGCCAGCAGTTTCCGGGCCCCGCGGACTGGGGCCAACGTCCTGACTTTC. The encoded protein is CASSFRAPRTGANVLTF.